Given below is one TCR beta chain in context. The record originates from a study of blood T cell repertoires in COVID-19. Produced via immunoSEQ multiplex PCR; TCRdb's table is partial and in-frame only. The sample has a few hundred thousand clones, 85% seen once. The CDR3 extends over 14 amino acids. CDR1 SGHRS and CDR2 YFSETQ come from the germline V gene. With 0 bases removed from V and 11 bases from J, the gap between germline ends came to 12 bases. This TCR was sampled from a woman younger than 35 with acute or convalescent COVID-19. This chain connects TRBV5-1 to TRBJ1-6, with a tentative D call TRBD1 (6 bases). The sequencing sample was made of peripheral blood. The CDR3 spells CASSLDRVNTPLHF. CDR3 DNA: TGCGCCAGCAGCTTGGACAGGGTAAATACACCCCTCCACTTT.